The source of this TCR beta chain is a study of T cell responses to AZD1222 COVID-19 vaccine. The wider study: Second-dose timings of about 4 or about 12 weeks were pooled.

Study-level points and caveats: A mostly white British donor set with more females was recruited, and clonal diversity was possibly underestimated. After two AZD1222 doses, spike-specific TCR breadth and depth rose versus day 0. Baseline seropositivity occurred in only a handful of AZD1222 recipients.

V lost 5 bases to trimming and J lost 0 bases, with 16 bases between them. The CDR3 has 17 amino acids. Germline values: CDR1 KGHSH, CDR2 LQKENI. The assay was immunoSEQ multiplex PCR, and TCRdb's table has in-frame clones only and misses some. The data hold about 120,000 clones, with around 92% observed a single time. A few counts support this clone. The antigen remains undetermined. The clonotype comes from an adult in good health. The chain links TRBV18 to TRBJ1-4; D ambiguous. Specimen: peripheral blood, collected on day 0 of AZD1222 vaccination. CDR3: CASSLGAVSATNEKLFF. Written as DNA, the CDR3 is TGTGCCAGCTCATTGGGCGCGGTCAGCGCAACTAATGAAAAACTGTTTTTT.